What follows describes a single T cell receptor (beta chain). It has no known antigen specificity. The CDR3 does not end in the conserved phenylalanine or tryptophan, so this is likely a read error. The DNA is left out, because the CDR3 cannot be placed on it with certainty; the CDR3 is given as TCRdb lists it. Ends included, the CDR3 has 13 residues. CDR1 and CDR2 are drawn from the germline V gene: SGHTA, FQGNSA. This specimen belongs to a study of CD8+CD57+ T cells in acquired aplastic anemia (dated 2018 in TCRdb). Study-level background: A mean of 3.2 ug of DNA, ranging from roughly 0.19 to 30 ug, was extracted from sorted CD4+ and CD8+ cells. An average of about 10 million reads for CD4+ cells and 11.0 million reads for CD8+ cells was obtained from healthy donor samples.

In the study, sorted CD4+ and CD8+ blood T cells from patients with severe aplastic anemia and from healthy subjects underwent deep sequencing of TCR repertoires. Ficoll-Paque density gradient centrifugation was used to isolate peripheral blood mononuclear cells. Before DNA was extracted, CD4+ and CD8+ T cells were sorted using either FACS or magnetic beads. On the study overall, not on this receptor specifically: Between patients and healthy controls, no significant difference in CD8+ Simpson's diversity was found (P=0.060). Some 27 CD8+ CDR3 sequences were found in both patients and controls but appeared to be highly expressed in patients and within the immunodominant clones of the patients.

Genomic DNA served as template for TCR beta VDJ combination and CDR3 sequence profiling. An Illumina HiSeq 2000 was the platform used for TCR repertoire sequencing. Regarding the original processing steps: TRBV/TRBJ rearrangement plots, CDR3 size and DJ length profiles, and Simpson's diversity index were used to assess repertoires. The most abundant DNA sequence in the deep sequencing data was taken as the immunodominant clone. CDR3 amino acid sequences were checked for sharing between subjects and were compared against published repertoires and the VDJdb database. TCRdb took the public reads, trimmed them with fastp at Q25, ran MiXCR for clone calling and kept in-frame beta chains. For every CDR3 protein sequence, its rows merge into one entry that carries the most common genes and DNA. TCRdb's processing, not the authors' own work, is the source of the V and J calls. Recorded for this sample are hundreds of thousands of distinct CDR3 sequences; 65% to 80% of them occurred a single time. The top ten clones comprise under 4.5% of the sample.

This sequence originates from a human donor in good health, serving as a control. Source material: sorted CD4+, CD8+, or CD8+CD57+ T cells (not recorded which) from PBMCs. The chain is encoded by TRBV7-2 joined to TRBJ2-7. CDR3 region: CASSLEMLVYGYT.